Described below is a single TCR beta chain sequence and its context. Its antigen remains unidentified. The germline V and J ends were trimmed by 5 bases and 7 bases, with 18 bases remaining between them. The CDR3 sequence is 14 residues long. Per germline, CDR1 MNHEY and CDR2 SVGEGT. Those donating, healthy Caucasian individuals from Russia, were aged roughly 6 to 90. They isolated at least 7 million PBMCs from each sample. Using a J-beta primer mix together with a sample-barcoded 5' primer, a second PCR was run for roughly 6 to 12 cycles. A tag from a template-switch adaptor with 12 random nucleotides marked each cDNA molecule. TCRdb analysed the 5' RACE reads with MiXCR anew, one entry per CDR3 protein. The sample lists about 730,000 distinct CDR3 sequences, roughly 47% seen once, with 20% to 25% in the top ten. This specimen belongs to a study of blood T cells in healthy people across ages. Study outcomes and limitations: Measured against age, TCR beta diversity per million T cells decreased in a roughly linear manner.

V and J are TRBV6-2 or TRBV6-3 and TRBJ2-7, with D perhaps matching TRBD1 (7 bases). The sequenced sample consisted of blood. The source of this sequence is a woman aged 55-75 years in good health. The CDR3 DNA reads as TGTGCCAGCAGTGCAGCAGGGGGGCCCAATGAGCAGTACTTC. This sequence encodes CASSAAGGPNEQYF.